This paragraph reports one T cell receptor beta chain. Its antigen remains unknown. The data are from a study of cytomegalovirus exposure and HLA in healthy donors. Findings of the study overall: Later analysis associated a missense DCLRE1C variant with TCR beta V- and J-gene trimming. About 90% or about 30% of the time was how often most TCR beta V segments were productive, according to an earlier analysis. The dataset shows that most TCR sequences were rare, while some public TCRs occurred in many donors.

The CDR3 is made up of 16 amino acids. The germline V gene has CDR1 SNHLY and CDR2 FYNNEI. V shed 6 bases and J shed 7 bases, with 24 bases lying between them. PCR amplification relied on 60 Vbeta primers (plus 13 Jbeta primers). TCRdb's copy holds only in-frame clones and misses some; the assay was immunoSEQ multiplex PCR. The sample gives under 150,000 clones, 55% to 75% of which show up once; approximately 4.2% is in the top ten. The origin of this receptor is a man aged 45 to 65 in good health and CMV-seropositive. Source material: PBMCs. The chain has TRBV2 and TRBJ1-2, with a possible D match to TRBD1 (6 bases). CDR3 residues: CASRQEQGRVMSGYTF. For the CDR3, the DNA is TGTGCCAGCAGGCAAGAACAGGGAAGGGTAATGAGTGGCTACACCTTC.